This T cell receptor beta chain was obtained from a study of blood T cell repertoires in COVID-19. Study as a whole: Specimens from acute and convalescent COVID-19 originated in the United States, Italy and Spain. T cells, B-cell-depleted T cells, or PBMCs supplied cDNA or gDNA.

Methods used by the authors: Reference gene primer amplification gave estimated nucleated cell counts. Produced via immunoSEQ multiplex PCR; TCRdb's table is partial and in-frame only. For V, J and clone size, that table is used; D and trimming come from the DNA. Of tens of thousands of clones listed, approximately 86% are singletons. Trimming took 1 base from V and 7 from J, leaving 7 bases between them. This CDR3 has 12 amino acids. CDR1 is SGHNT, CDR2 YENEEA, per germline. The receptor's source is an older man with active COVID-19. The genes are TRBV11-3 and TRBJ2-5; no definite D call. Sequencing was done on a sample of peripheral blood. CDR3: CASSLGLATQYF. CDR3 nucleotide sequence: TGTGCCAGCAGCTTAGGGTTGGCGACCCAGTACTTC.